This T cell receptor beta chain is drawn from a study of post-analysis software for immune sequencing data. On the study more broadly: Relapsing-remitting, secondary progressive and progressive-relapsing multiple sclerosis were all included among the disease courses.

The study, taken as a whole, reports: Samples made in the same batch grouped tightly together by F measure. Roughly 5 TRBV segments occurring more often in patients than controls included TRBV5-6, TRBV5-1 and TRBV20-1. Controls showed significantly higher normalized Chao1 diversity than did multiple sclerosis patients.

A remark on this clonotype: Its target is unknown.

This CDR3 has 15 amino acids. J gave up 3 bases and V 8 bases, and 11 bases lay outside the gene matches. CDR1 and CDR2 (germline): MGHDK, SYGVNS. TCR beta cDNA libraries included unique molecular identifiers. Input amounts of 1 to 10 million T cells were used. These gave some 500,000 cDNA molecules, so each molecule approximated one T cell. TCRdb reprocessed the PCR reads with MiXCR, giving one entry per CDR3 protein. The sample lists about 680,000 distinct CDR3 sequences; 55% to 70% were seen once. The clonotype originates from a girl aged 2-10 years with multiple sclerosis. Sequenced sample: blood. The J gene is TRBJ2-5, the V gene TRBV25-1; 8 nucleotides agree with TRBD1. This CDR3 reads CASSGQGRGEETQYF. DNA of the CDR3: TGTGCCAGCTCCGGACAGGGCAGAGGGGAAGAGACCCAGTACTTC.